The 4 T cell receptor beta chains given below trace back to one sample, sequenced in a study of PD-L1 blockade in urothelial cancer. Here immunoSEQ multiplex PCR was the method, and the copy in TCRdb shows in-frame clones only, minus some. The profile covers around 120,000 clones, with roughly 91% appearing a single time and under 2% taken by the ten largest. Time point given: peripheral blood 6 weeks after treatment start. The input for sequencing was PBMCs, taken around atezolizumab (anti-PD-L1) treatment. The receptors shown here come from a man aged 55 to 70 with urothelial cancer.

V gene TRBV7-2 combines with J gene TRBJ2-3, with 8 positions matching TRBD2. With 0 bases clipped from V and 3 bases from J, the junction kept 5 bases outside the gene matches. The germline gives CDR1 SGHTA, CDR2 FQGNSA. CDR3 size: 16 residues. CDR3 in DNA: TGTGCCAGCAGCTTAGCTACGGGGGGGGGAACAGATACGCAGTATTTT. Translation gives CASSLATGGGTDTQYF. Together with reference TRBV7-2 and TRBJ2-3, the CDR3 gives the full variable domain: GAGVSQSPSNKVTEKGKDVELRCDPISGHTALYWYRQSLGQGLEFLIYFQGNSAPDKSGLPSDRFSAERTGGSVSTLTIQRTQQEDSAVYLCASSLATGGGTDTQYFGPGTRLTVL.

This clone appeared once. V usage is TRBV13 and J usage is TRBJ2-3; 7 nucleotides match TRBD2. The CDR3 runs to 17 residues. Per germline, CDR1 PRHDT and CDR2 FYEKMQ (reference sequence). After removal of 0 bases from V and 6 bases from J, the junction contained 12 bases not matched to a gene. The CDR3: CASSLGILATKGDTQYF. DNA for the CDR3: TGTGCCAGCAGCTTAGGGATACTAGCGACAAAGGGGGATACGCAGTATTTT.

This sequence joins TRBV7-2 and TRBJ2-7; TRBD2 is a possible D gene (5 bases). CDR1 and CDR2 (germline): SGHTA, FQGNSA. CDR3 length: 14 residues. The V end lost 5 bases, the J end lost 5 bases, and 16 bases lay between the germline ends. CDR3 amino acids: CASSHRSRRDEQYF. The CDR3 bases are TGTGCCAGCAGCCATCGGTCCCGGCGGGACGAGCAGTACTTC. The full variable domain, completed using reference TRBV7-2 and TRBJ2-7, is GAGVSQSPSNKVTEKGKDVELRCDPISGHTALYWYRQSLGQGLEFLIYFQGNSAPDKSGLPSDRFSAERTGGSVSTLTIQRTQQEDSAVYLCASSHRSRRDEQYFGPGTRLTVT.

Concerning this clone: Sequence at one end of the junction differs from germline and may be a read error. The rearrangement uses TRBV29-1 and TRBJ1-1; tentative D call: TRBD1 (5 bases). Germline V gene lookup returns CDR1 SQVTM and CDR2 ANQGSEA. The CDR3 is 10 residues long. The CDR3 DNA reads TGCAGCGTCGAAGGGGCAGAAGCTTTCTTT. It specifies CSVEGAEAFF.